These 27 T cell receptor beta chains originate from one sample sequenced in a study of T cells in narcolepsy. Some clones are missing from TCRdb's copy, which holds only in-frame ones; the method was immunoSEQ multiplex PCR. The sample yields some 25,000 clones, approximately 85% seen once. The sequencing sample was made of CD45RA- memory CD4+ T cells from PBMCs. Receptors originate from a human donor with narcolepsy.

This chain uses TRBV7-8 with TRBJ2-2, with D possibly TRBD1 on 6 matching bases. Trimming stripped 3 bases from V and 0 bases from J, with 8 bases between. Germline V gene lookup returns CDR1 SGHVS and CDR2 FQNEAQ. The CDR3 spans 15 residues. The CDR3 spells CASSFSGANTGELFF. CDR3 sequence (DNA): TGTGCCAGCAGCTTTTCAGGGGCGAACACCGGGGAGCTGTTTTTT.

The chain employs TRBV16 and TRBJ1-2; D gene uncertain. Germline CDR1 is KGHSY and CDR2 is FQNENV. CDR3 length: 15 amino acids. Trimming cost V 4 bases and J 4 bases, with 16 bases left between them. The CDR3 loop is CASSLNPGSGYGYTF. The CDR3 bases are TGTGCCAGCAGCCTCAATCCGGGGTCGGGCTATGGCTACACCTTC.

The chain recombines TRBV7-9 with TRBJ1-2, with TRBD1 as a possible D gene (5 bases). V was trimmed by 2 bases and J by 0 bases, leaving 7 bases between them. The CDR3 covers 14 residues. Germline assignment: CDR1 SEHNR and CDR2 FQNEAQ (reference sequence). Written as DNA, the CDR3 is TGTGCCAGCAGCTTAACGGGGGCTAACTATGGCTACACCTTC. Encoded protein: CASSLTGANYGYTF.

The V call is TRBV5-1, the J call TRBJ1-5; 7 bases match TRBD1. Losses at the gene ends were 2 bases for V and 4 bases for J; bases not matched to a gene: 3. This CDR3 is 14 amino acids long. Germline V gene lookup returns CDR1 SGHRS and CDR2 YFSETQ. For the CDR3, the DNA is TGCGCCAGCAGCTTAGGGACAGCTAATCAGCCCCAGCATTTT. The encoded protein is CASSLGTANQPQHF.

This rearrangement joins TRBV29-1 to TRBJ2-4, with 8 positions matching TRBD1. The germline V gene encodes CDR1 SQVTM and CDR2 ANQGSEA. The CDR3 loop spans 18 amino acids. V lost 4 bases to trimming and J lost 1 base; unmatched junction nucleotides: 15. CDR3: CSVGDRRRGRSAKNIQYF. DNA for the CDR3: TGCAGCGTTGGGGACAGGCGCAGGGGCAGGTCGGCCAAAAACATTCAGTACTTC. The full variable domain, its missing parts supplied by reference TRBV29-1 and TRBJ2-4, is SAVISQKPSRDICQRGTSLTIQCQVDSQVTMMFWYRQQPGQSLTLIATANQGSEATYESGFVIDKFPISRPNLTFSTLTVSNMSPEDSSIYLCSVGDRRRGRSAKNIQYFGAGTRLSVL.

This sequence joins TRBV5-1 and TRBJ2-2, with a tentative D call TRBD1 (6 bases). The V end was cut by 4 bases, the J end by 1 base, with 17 bases between. Germline V gene lookup returns CDR1 SGHRS and CDR2 YFSETQ. This CDR3 is 17 amino acids long. The CDR3 DNA reads TGCGCCAGCAGCCATCGCAACAGGGACGGGAACACCGGGGAGCTGTTTTTT. It codes for CASSHRNRDGNTGELFF.

This clone was detected once. This chain connects TRBV7-9 to TRBJ2-2; D ambiguous. There are 15 residues in the CDR3. Germline CDR1 SEHNR, CDR2 FQNEAQ (reference sequence). V was trimmed by 2 bases and J by 3 bases, leaving 10 bases between them. The CDR3 spells CASSLSNDYTGELFF. CDR3 in DNA: TGTGCCAGCAGCTTATCGAACGACTACACCGGGGAGCTGTTTTTT.

V gene TRBV28 combines with J gene TRBJ2-7; the match to TRBD1 covers 8 bases. CDR3 length: 13 amino acids. Germline values: CDR1 MDHEN, CDR2 SYDVKM. Trimming at V came to 7 bases and at J to 2 bases, leaving 4 bases not matched to a gene. The CDR3 DNA follows: TGTGCCAGCAACCTACAGGGGGCCTACGAGCAGTACTTC. Amino acid sequence: CASNLQGAYEQYF. The entire variable domain, with the rest obtained from reference TRBV28 and TRBJ2-7, is as follows: DVKVTQSSRYLVKRTGEKVFLECVQDMDHENMFWYRQDPGLGLRLIYFSYDVKMKEKGDIPEGYSVSREKKERFSLILESASTNQTSMYLCASNLQGAYEQYFGPGTRLTVT.

The chain is built from TRBV6-6 and TRBJ1-4; 8 bases map to TRBD1. J lost 3 bases, V lost 6 bases, and 6 bases had no gene match. From germline, CDR1 is MNHNY and CDR2 SVGAGI (reference sequence). The CDR3 has 15 residues. CDR3 bases: TGTGCCAGCAGCTCTGGACAGGGACCTAATGAAAAACTGTTTTTT. Encoded protein: CASSSGQGPNEKLFF.

This clone is a singleton in its sample. The chain joins TRBV9 to TRBJ2-1; D possibly corresponds to TRBD2 (6 bases). The length of the CDR3 is 14 residues. In germline, CDR1 is SGDLS, CDR2 YYNGEE. The V gene lost 3 bases and the J gene lost 9 bases, with 16 bases spanning the gap. The CDR3 protein is CASSDRFDGGEQFF. DNA for the CDR3: TGTGCCAGCAGCGATCGTTTCGACGGGGGTGAGCAGTTCTTC.

The chain has TRBV27 and TRBJ2-3; D is perhaps TRBD2 (7 bases). CDR3 size: 18 residues. Germline V gene lookup returns CDR1 MNHEY and CDR2 SMNVEV (reference sequence). Trimming pared 2 bases from V and 6 bases from J, leaving 24 bases between. In DNA form, the CDR3 reads TGTGCCAGCAGTTTAGGGGGGTTAGGGGGGGCGGCGTCGGATACGCAGTATTTT. Translated: CASSLGGLGGAASDTQYF.

The rearrangement joins TRBV11-1 to TRBJ2-2; the D is unclear. CDR1 SGHAT and CDR2 FQDESV come from the germline V gene (reference sequence). V lost 5 bases and J 2 bases, leaving 6 bases between the germline ends. The length of the CDR3 is 13 residues. The chain's CDR3 is CASSGQNTGELFF. As DNA, the CDR3 is TGTGCCAGCAGCGGGCAAAACACCGGGGAGCTGTTTTTT.

DNA of the CDR3: TGCAGCGTAATGTCAGACACAACTAATGAAAAACTGTTTTTT. Its protein is CSVMSDTTNEKLFF. The chain joins TRBV29-1 to TRBJ1-4; D remains ambiguous. Trimming pared 6 bases from V and 0 bases from J, leaving 11 bases between. The CDR3 has 14 residues. Germline V gives CDR1 SQVTM, CDR2 ANQGSEA.

About this clone: This may come from a read error, since a much larger clone is one base off. Likely a read error: the CDR3 ends without its conserved phenylalanine or tryptophan. V is TRBV30 and J is TRBJ1-1; TRBD1 is a possible D gene (6 bases). Looked up from germline, CDR1 is GTSNPN and CDR2 is SVGIG (reference sequence). V was shortened by 7 bases and J by 1 base, with 10 bases between the two germline ends. CDR3 length equals 12 residues. CDR3 nucleotides: TGTGCCTTAGGGGGACGGAACACTGAAGCTTTCCTT. The encoded protein is CALGGRNTEAFL.

V gene TRBV11-3 combines with J gene TRBJ2-3, with D maybe TRBD2 (6 bases). The V gene's germline CDR1 is SGHNT and CDR2 YENEEA. The V and J ends lost 2 bases and 6 bases respectively, with 18 bases between them. The CDR3 extends over 16 amino acids. CDR3 nucleotides: TGTGCCAGCAGCTTATCGGGGAGGCCCTTTCTTGATACGCAGTATTTT. Translating it yields CASSLSGRPFLDTQYF. The full variable domain, in which reference TRBV11-3 and TRBJ2-3 provide the parts outside the CDR3, is EAGVVQSPRYKIIEKKQPVAFWCNPISGHNTLYWYLQNLGQGPELLIRYENEEAVDDSQLPKDRFSAERLKGVDSTLKIQPAELGDSAVYLCASSLSGRPFLDTQYFGPGTRLTVL.

The genes are TRBV5-4 and TRBJ1-1; D not resolved. The CDR3 consists of 15 residues. Germline V lookup: CDR1 SGHNT, CDR2 YYREEE (reference sequence). The ends were cut back, 3 bases at V and 1 base at J, with 13 bases in the middle. The CDR3 bases are TGTGCCAGCAGCTCGGGCCCGGGAGGGAACACTGAAGCTTTCTTT. Encoded protein: CASSSGPGGNTEAFF.

This chain links TRBV7-9 with TRBJ1-2; maybe TRBD1 (6 bases). V was pared by 0 bases and J by 1 base, with 6 bases between. Looked up from germline, CDR1 is SEHNR and CDR2 is FQNEAQ (reference sequence). The CDR3 runs to 14 residues. In nucleotides, the CDR3 is TGTGCCAGCAGCTTAGCGGGACATAACTATGGCTACACCTTC. The encoded protein is CASSLAGHNYGYTF. The full variable domain, in which reference TRBV7-9 and TRBJ1-2 provide the parts outside the CDR3, is DTGVSQNPRHKITKRGQNVTFRCDPISEHNRLYWYRQTLGQGPEFLTYFQNEAQLEKSRLLSDRFSAERPKGSFSTLEIQRTEQGDSAMYLCASSLAGHNYGYTFGSGTRLTVV.

The V and J genes are TRBV5-1 and TRBJ1-2; 7 positions agree with TRBD1. After removal of 4 bases from V and 0 bases from J, the junction contained 6 bases not matched to a gene. Germline V gene sequence: CDR1 SGHRS, CDR2 YFSETQ. The CDR3 spans 15 residues. CDR3 amino acids: CASSASGGTNYGYTF. CDR3 sequence (DNA): TGCGCCAGCAGCGCCTCAGGGGGTACTAACTATGGCTACACCTTC. The whole variable domain, filled in from reference TRBV5-1 and TRBJ1-2, reads KAGVTQTPRYLIKTRGQQVTLSCSPISGHRSVSWYQQTPGQGLQFLFEYFSETQRNKGNFPGRFSGRQFSNSRSEMNVSTLELGDSALYLCASSASGGTNYGYTFGSGTRLTVV.

J is TRBJ2-1 and V is TRBV6-5; TRBD2 agrees at 7 bases. This CDR3 region has 15 residues. The ends lost 5 bases at V and 0 bases at J; junction bases unmatched: 4. From germline, CDR1 is MNHEY and CDR2 SVGAGI. The CDR3 loop is CASSKGGSSYNEQFF. DNA for the CDR3: TGTGCCAGCAGTAAGGGCGGGAGCTCCTACAATGAGCAGTTCTTC.

This clone was found once. This rearrangement joins TRBV6-4 to TRBJ1-1, with a tentative D call TRBD1 (5 bases). The V gene lost 6 bases and the J gene lost 7 bases, with 15 bases spanning the gap. Germline loops: CDR1 MRHNA, CDR2 SNTAGT. The CDR3 extends over 13 amino acids. The CDR3 is CASSPQPRGEAFF. CDR3 DNA sequence: TGTGCCAGCAGCCCACAGCCTAGGGGTGAAGCTTTCTTT.

The chain combines TRBV6-5 with TRBJ1-1; the match to TRBD1 covers 8 bases. The V gene's germline CDR1 is MNHEY and CDR2 SVGAGI. The CDR3 extends over 13 amino acids. V lost 6 bases to trimming and J lost 7 bases; unmatched junction nucleotides: 7. The CDR3 DNA reads as TGTGCCAGCAGCGAGACAGGGGTGGGTGAAGCTTTCTTT. Translating it yields CASSETGVGEAFF.

This chain links TRBV9 with TRBJ2-1; 7 positions match TRBD2. Trimming removed 0 bases from V and 5 bases from J; junction bases left unmatched: 8. In germline, CDR1 is SGDLS, CDR2 YYNGEE. The CDR3 runs 16 residues. Written as DNA, the CDR3 is TGTGCCAGCAGCGTAGCTGGGGGGGAGTTTAACAATGAGCAGTTCTTC. As protein: CASSVAGGEFNNEQFF.

V usage is TRBV6-1 and J usage is TRBJ1-4; tentative D call: TRBD1 (5 bases). V lost 2 bases and J lost 5, with 12 bases in between. The CDR3 totals 15 residues. In germline, CDR1 is MNHNS, CDR2 SASEGT. The CDR3 DNA reads as TGTGCCAGCAGTGAAAATGGACACCCGAATGAAAAACTGTTTTTT. Translated, it gives CASSENGHPNEKLFF.

The J gene is TRBJ2-5, the V gene TRBV30; TRBD2 matches at 7 bases. Per the germline V gene, CDR1 is GTSNPN and CDR2 is SVGIG (reference sequence). Trimming removed 5 bases from V and 0 bases from J; junction bases left unmatched: 12. There are 16 residues in the CDR3. The CDR3 region has the DNA TGTGCCTGGGGCCTGGGAGGGCAGGCAGACCAAGAGACCCAGTACTTC. Its protein is CAWGLGGQADQETQYF.

The J gene is TRBJ2-3, the V gene TRBV7-2; 7 positions match TRBD2. Per the germline V gene, CDR1 is SGHTA and CDR2 is FQGNSA. Trimming removed 5 bases from V and 9 bases from J; junction bases left unmatched: 8. This CDR3 comprises 13 residues. The CDR3: CASSQPPGGTQYF. The CDR3 bases are TGTGCCAGCAGCCAACCTCCCGGGGGGACGCAGTATTTT.

This chain joins TRBV2 and TRBJ1-2; D unresolved. Trimming cost V 5 bases and J 0 bases, with 7 bases left between them. CDR1 is SNHLY, CDR2 FYNNEI, per germline. This CDR3 region has 13 residues. The CDR3 DNA follows: TGTGCCAGCAGTCCACAAGCTAACTATGGCTACACCTTC. The encoded protein is CASSPQANYGYTF.

The chain combines TRBV20-1 with TRBJ2-3; tentatively, D is TRBD2 (6 bases). Between the trimmed V and J ends, which lost 6 bases and 4 bases, there was a span of 8 bases. The CDR3 covers 11 residues. Germline-derived CDR1 and CDR2 are DFQATT and SNEGSKA (reference sequence). CDR3 sequence (DNA): TGCAGTGCCGGCGGGGCAGATACGCAGTATTTT. Its protein product is CSAGGADTQYF.